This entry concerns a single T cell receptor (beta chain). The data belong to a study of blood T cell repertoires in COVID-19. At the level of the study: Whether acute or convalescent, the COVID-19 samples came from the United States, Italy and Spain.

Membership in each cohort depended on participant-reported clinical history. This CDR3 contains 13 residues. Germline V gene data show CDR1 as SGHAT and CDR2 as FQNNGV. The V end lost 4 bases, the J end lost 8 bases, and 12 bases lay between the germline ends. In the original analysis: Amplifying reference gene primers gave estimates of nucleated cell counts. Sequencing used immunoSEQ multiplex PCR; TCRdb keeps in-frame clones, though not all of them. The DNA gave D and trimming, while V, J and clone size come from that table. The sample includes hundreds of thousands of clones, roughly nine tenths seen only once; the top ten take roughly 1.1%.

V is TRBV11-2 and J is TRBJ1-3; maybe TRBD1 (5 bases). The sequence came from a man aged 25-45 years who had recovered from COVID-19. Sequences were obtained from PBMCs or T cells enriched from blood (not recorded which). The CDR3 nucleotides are TGTGCCAGCAGCTCTCGCGGGGGAGACACCATATATTTT. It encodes CASSSRGGDTIYF.